A single sample gave rise to the 15 T cell receptor beta chains below, sequenced in a study of blood T cells in healthy people across ages. It was with a sample-barcoded 5' primer and a J-beta primer mix that a second PCR of about 7 to 12 cycles was run. TCRdb itself ran the 5' RACE reads through MiXCR, one entry per CDR3 protein. The sample carries around 1.5 million distinct CDR3 sequences, about 40% recorded once. The sample taken for sequencing was blood. The receptors originated from a woman younger than 30 in good health.

Regarding this clonotype: The CDR3 ends on some other residue instead of the conserved phenylalanine or tryptophan, so this is likely a read error. The V and J genes are TRBV29-1 and TRBJ2-7; maybe TRBD2 (7 bases). The germline V and J ends were trimmed by 7 bases and 0 bases, with 16 bases remaining between them. The germline V gene has CDR1 SQVTM and CDR2 ANQGSEA. This CDR3 is 14 amino acids long. CDR3 loop: CSARDTGGSYEQYL. CDR3 DNA sequence: TGCAGCGCCAGGGACACGGGGGGCTCCTACGAGCAGTACCTC.

This clonotype was observed a handful of times. The chain is built from TRBV7-2 and TRBJ1-6; no clear D gene. Germline assignment: CDR1 SGHTA and CDR2 FQGNSA. The CDR3 has 16 amino acids. Trimming removed 0 bases from V and 0 bases from J, with 6 bases in between. The chain's CDR3 is CASSLAGRSYNSPLHF. The CDR3 bases are TGTGCCAGCAGCTTAGCCGGACGCTCCTATAATTCACCCCTCCACTTT. Based on the CDR3 plus reference TRBV7-2 and TRBJ1-6, the full variable domain is GAGVSQSPSNKVTEKGKDVELRCDPISGHTALYWYRQSLGQGLEFLIYFQGNSAPDKSGLPSDRFSAERTGGSVSTLTIQRTQQEDSAVYLCASSLAGRSYNSPLHFGNGTRLTVT.

This chain connects TRBV7-2 to TRBJ2-7; D is uncertain. The CDR3 consists of 13 residues. The V gene's germline CDR1 is SGHTA and CDR2 FQGNSA. Between the trimmed V and J ends, which lost 4 bases and 2 bases, there was a span of 9 bases. CDR3 nucleotide sequence: TGTGCCAGCAGCTCCTCCCCCACCTACGAGCAGTACTTC. As protein: CASSSSPTYEQYF.

This clonotype was observed a few times. Here the CDR3 reads CASSLSGSQWQYF. The CDR3 DNA is TGTGCCAGCAGTCTCTCCGGTAGTCAGTGGCAGTACTTC. The chain links TRBV6-2 or TRBV6-3 to TRBJ2-5; D call uncertain. Trimming took off 5 bases at V and 11 bases at J, with 18 bases between the two ends. CDR1 MNHEY and CDR2 SVGEGT come from the germline V gene. The CDR3 runs to 13 residues.

This clonotype was seen a handful of times. The chain joins TRBV6-1 to TRBJ2-4; no clear D. The germline CDR1 and CDR2 sequences are MNHNS and SASEGT. This CDR3 is 15 amino acids long. With 10 bases removed from V and 3 bases from J, the gap between germline ends came to 19 bases. This chain's CDR3 is CATPSEVGIKNIQYF. CDR3 nucleotides: TGTGCCACCCCGAGTGAGGTCGGAATCAAAAACATTCAGTACTTC.

V is TRBV20-1 and J is TRBJ2-3; TRBD2 might be the D (7 bases). CDR3 length: 14 residues. The germline V and J ends were trimmed by 4 bases and 0 bases, with 11 bases remaining between them. CDR1 and CDR2 (germline): DFQATT, SNEGSKA (reference sequence). This CDR3 reads CSAIGGASTDTQYF. CDR3 nucleotide sequence: TGCAGTGCTATAGGGGGGGCAAGCACAGATACGCAGTATTTT.

As for this clonotype: Germline and junction disagree at one end, which may indicate a read error. V is TRBV9 and J is TRBJ2-3, with 14 bases identical to TRBD2. CDR1 SGDLS and CDR2 YYNGEE come from the germline V gene. The CDR3 contains 17 residues. CDR3 nucleotides: TGTGCCGGCAGCGAGGAGGCGGGACTAGCGGGGGCGGATACGCAGTATTTT. It codes for CAGSEEAGLAGADTQYF.

With regard to this clonotype: Possible read error: a much larger clone is one base away. The chain joins TRBV29-1 to TRBJ2-1, with D possibly called TRBD1 or TRBD2 (5 bases each). The germline V gene encodes CDR1 SQVTM and CDR2 ANQGSEA. The CDR3 totals 10 residues. Deletions cut 3 bases from V and 13 bases from J, with 10 bases between. The CDR3 is CSVEGETQFF. DNA for the CDR3: TGCAGCGTTGAGGGGGAGACCCAGTTCTTC.

The chain is built from TRBV30 and TRBJ2-1; TRBD2 matches at 13 bases. The V segment lost 3 bases and the J segment 8 bases; nucleotides outside the gene matches: 10. Germline V gives CDR1 GTSNPN, CDR2 SVGIG (reference sequence). The CDR3 contains 16 residues. CDR3 in amino acids: CAWRPPRTSGSYEQFF. CDR3 nucleotides: TGTGCCTGGAGGCCACCCCGGACTAGCGGGAGTTATGAGCAGTTCTTC. The entire variable domain, with the rest obtained from reference TRBV30 and TRBJ2-1, is as follows: SQTIHQWPATLVQPVGSPLSLECTVEGTSNPNLYWYRQAAGRGLQLLFYSVGIGQISSEVPQNLSASRPQDRQFILSSKKLLLSDSGFYLCAWRPPRTSGSYEQFFGPGTRLTVL.

The chain employs TRBV5-1 and TRBJ2-5; D gene uncertain. Between the trimmed V and J ends, which lost 5 bases and 1 base, there was a span of 15 bases. Per germline, CDR1 SGHRS and CDR2 YFSETQ. CDR3 length: 15 residues. CDR3 nucleotide sequence: TGCGCCAGCAGGGAGACGACGTTGATCCAAGAGACCCAGTACTTC. Encoded protein: CASRETTLIQETQYF.

This clonotype has just one count. A read error may explain this, as a much larger clone is one base away. The genes are TRBV7-2 and TRBJ2-5; 10 bases agree with TRBD2. With V trimmed by 2 bases and J by 11 bases, 11 bases remained unmatched. Germline V gives CDR1 SGHTA, CDR2 FQGNSA. The CDR3 spans 15 residues. The CDR3 here is CASSLSERGGNEQYF. CDR3 in DNA: TGTGCCAGCAGCTTAAGTGAGCGGGGGGGCAATGAGCAGTACTTC.

The chain combines TRBV2 with TRBJ2-3; the D gene is possibly TRBD2 (6 bases). Germline V lookup: CDR1 SNHLY, CDR2 FYNNEI. V dropped 6 bases and J dropped 2 bases, with 18 bases sitting between them. The CDR3 extends over 16 amino acids. The CDR3 coding sequence is TGTGCCAGCAGCCCCGAGGGACTTCTGCCCACAGATACGCAGTATTTT. It codes for CASSPEGLLPTDTQYF.

CDR3 sequence: CASSVGLAGLYNEQFF. CDR3 nucleotide sequence: TGTGCCAGCAGCGTTGGACTAGCGGGTCTATACAATGAGCAGTTCTTC. V usage is TRBV9 and J usage is TRBJ2-1; 11 nucleotides align to TRBD2. Germline V gives CDR1 SGDLS, CDR2 YYNGEE. V trimming: 2 bases; J trimming: 4 bases; junction bases outside the gene matches: 5. The CDR3 sequence is 16 residues long.

There are many counts of this clonotype. The chain uses TRBV4-1 and TRBJ2-7, with TRBD2 as a possible D gene (6 bases). Looked up from germline, CDR1 is MGHRA and CDR2 is YSYEKL. V was clipped by 4 bases and J by 3 bases, with 19 bases between them. The CDR3 covers 16 residues. CDR3 coding DNA: TGCGCCAGCAGCCCCTTTCGGGGCGGGGATAACTACGAGCAGTACTTC. Amino acids: CASSPFRGGDNYEQYF.

This rearrangement joins TRBV10-3 to TRBJ2-1; 11 nucleotides agree with TRBD2. Germline V gene data show CDR1 as ENHRY and CDR2 as SYGVKD. Trimming at V came to 6 bases and at J to 6 bases, leaving 4 bases not matched to a gene. There are 14 residues in the CDR3. CDR3 nucleotides: TGTGCCATCAGCACAGGGACTAGCGGCAATGAGCAGTTCTTC. As protein: CAISTGTSGNEQFF.